The T cell receptor beta chain described here comes from a study of CD8 T cells in Susac syndrome. Findings and caveats of the study: An acknowledgment was made by the study that its TCR sequencing and HLA analysis involved relatively few individuals.

This clonotype has just one count. Its antigen remains unidentified. The RNA, about 0.5 to 1 ug, was put through reverse transcription using random hexamers. The amplification used immunoSEQ multiplex PCR on TCR beta CDR3; it spanned 54 Vbeta and 13 Jbeta. Using its own MiXCR run on the immunoSEQ multiplex PCR reads, TCRdb lists one record per CDR3 protein. Of about 80,000 distinct CDR3 sequences in the sample, around 94% were seen once. The CDR3 has 19 amino acids. V lost 5 bases, J lost 8 bases, and 22 bases stayed unmatched. CDR1 and CDR2 from the germline V gene are SGHVS and FNYEAQ. Healthy donors constituted the controls, which were matched for age and sex.

This TCR was sampled from a human donor in good health. Material for sequencing was CD8+ T cells from PBMCs. This chain joins TRBV7-6 and TRBJ2-3; 10 bases agree with TRBD1. The CDR3 sequence is CASSHSAYPTGTGAFTQYF. CDR3 nucleotide sequence: TGTGCCAGCAGCCATTCGGCGTACCCCACCGGGACAGGGGCCTTTACGCAGTATTTT.